This TCR beta chain was sequenced during a study of cytomegalovirus exposure and HLA in healthy donors. Looking at the study overall: From HLA-typed donors, an early data release held approximately 85 million unique TCRs.

Broader study findings: Presence/absence analyses supposed approximately even sequencing depth among donors. Three chains linked to CMV were shown in vitro to be specific for CMV antigens. In the analysis, some V segments, TRBV6-2 and TRBV6-3 included, were excluded as indistinguishable.

The PCR contained 60 Vbeta and 13 Jbeta primers. Method: immunoSEQ multiplex PCR; TCRdb's copy keeps in-frame clones and lacks some. Seen in this sample are tens of thousands of clones; the ten most common clones hold around 10%. As concerns this clone: The antigen is unknown.

Per the germline V gene, CDR1 is SNHLY and CDR2 is FYNNEI. V shed 5 bases, J shed 0 bases, and the junction held 3 bases outside the gene matches. The CDR3 totals 15 residues. The chain has TRBV2 and TRBJ2-3, with TRBD1 matching over 9 bases. The sample consisted of PBMCs. This sequence originates from a woman between 50 and 59 years old in good health and CMV-seropositive. Here the CDR3 reads CASSRQGGSTDTQYF. For the CDR3, the DNA is TGTGCCAGCAGTAGACAGGGGGGAAGCACAGATACGCAGTATTTT. The complete variable domain, with remaining parts taken from reference TRBV2 and TRBJ2-3, reads EPEVTQTPSHQVTQMGQEVILRCVPISNHLYFYWYRQILGQKVEFLVSFYNNEISEKSEIFDDQFSVERPDGSNFTLKIRSTKLEDSAMYFCASSRQGGSTDTQYFGPGTRLTVL.